Listed here are 18 T cell receptor beta chains from one sample, sequenced in a study of vaccination and CD4 T cells after COVID-19. The treatment here: roughly 11-day PBMC culture with coronavirus spike peptide pools or control peptides (ViraFEST assay). From the unexposed donor, CD4+ T cells were collected ahead of the COVID-19 pandemic (2011-2018). The Oncomine TCR Beta short-read assay was applied to DNA of cultured CD4+ T cells. TCRdb re-analysed the PCR reads in MiXCR, keeping a single row per CDR3 protein. The sample shows several thousand distinct CDR3 sequences, 35% to 50% of them seen only once. Antigen specificity for these receptors is unknown. Sequencing input: CD4+ T cells from blood, cultured in vitro. The receptors derive from a human donor in good health.

V usage is TRBV7-8 and J usage is TRBJ2-1, with D uncertain. The CDR3 is 14 residues long. The germline gives CDR1 SGHVS, CDR2 FQNEAQ. The V end was cut by 6 bases, the J end by 9 bases, with 18 bases between. CDR3 sequence reads: CASSSIDAIGEQFF. CDR3 sequence (DNA): TGTGCCAGCAGTTCTATAGACGCCATCGGTGAGCAGTTCTTC.

This clonotype is medium-sized within its sample. The V and J genes are TRBV20-1 and TRBJ1-2, with D maybe TRBD1 (5 bases). V was trimmed by 4 bases and J by 3 bases, leaving 9 bases between them. The germline V gene has CDR1 DFQATT and CDR2 SNEGSKA (reference sequence). This CDR3 is 12 amino acids long. The CDR3 coding sequence is TGCAGTGCTACAGGGTATTACTATGGCTACACCTTC. Its protein product is CSATGYYYGYTF.

The J gene is TRBJ1-5, the V gene TRBV10-3; D is unclear. The CDR3 length is 14 residues. Deletions cut 5 bases from V and 9 bases from J, with 17 bases between. The germline CDR1 and CDR2 sequences are ENHRY and SYGVKD. The CDR3 protein is CAISRELVTGPQHF. Here the CDR3 DNA reads TGTGCCATCAGTAGGGAACTGGTTACCGGGCCCCAGCATTTT.

This clonotype was counted a single time. The chain's CDR3 is CASTVKSYYNEQFF. The DNA of the CDR3 is TGTGCCAGCACCGTCAAATCCTACTACAATGAGCAGTTCTTC. V and J are TRBV6-1 and TRBJ2-1; D remains unclear. The germline gives CDR1 MNHNS, CDR2 SASEGT. This CDR3 contains 14 residues. V lost 7 bases and J 3 bases, leaving 13 bases between the germline ends.

The sample holds one count of this clonotype. V and J are TRBV11-2 and TRBJ1-3, with D perhaps TRBD1 (5 bases). This CDR3 contains 15 residues. CDR1 is SGHAT and CDR2 is FQNNGV in the germline V gene. Trimming pared 1 base from V and 1 base from J, leaving 8 bases between. The CDR3 protein is CASSLAGLSGNTIYF. The CDR3 DNA is TGTGCCAGCAGCTTAGCAGGGTTATCTGGAAACACCATATATTTT.

The rearrangement joins TRBV5-1 to TRBJ1-2; D call uncertain. CDR1 and CDR2 from the germline V gene are SGHRS and YFSETQ. Deletions cut 6 bases from V and 3 bases from J, with 21 bases between. The CDR3 extends over 16 amino acids. In DNA form, the CDR3 reads TGCGCCAGCACTCCTGGGAAGAGGGAATTAGACTATGGCTACACCTTC. This translates into CASTPGKRELDYGYTF. The full variable domain, with the rest looked up from reference TRBV5-1 and TRBJ1-2, is KAGVTQTPRYLIKTRGQQVTLSCSPISGHRSVSWYQQTPGQGLQFLFEYFSETQRNKGNFPGRFSGRQFSNSRSEMNVSTLELGDSALYLCASTPGKRELDYGYTFGSGTRLTVV.

The chain joins TRBV7-6 to TRBJ2-1; TRBD2 matches at 14 bases. J lost 12 bases, V lost 5 bases, and 3 bases had no gene match. The CDR3 is 13 residues long. CDR1 and CDR2 from the germline V gene are SGHVS and FNYEAQ. The CDR3 DNA follows: TGTGCCAGCAGCCATGGGACTAGCGGGAGGCAGTTCTTC. Its protein is CASSHGTSGRQFF.

The rearrangement joins TRBV6-5 to TRBJ2-7; 9 bases align to TRBD1. The CDR3 is 15 residues long. Germline CDR1 is MNHEY and CDR2 is SVGAGI. Trimming took 4 bases from V and 3 from J; bases not matched to a gene: 7. The CDR3 bases are TGTGCCAGCAGTTCCCCGGGACAGGGAGGCTACGAGCAGTACTTC. It codes for CASSSPGQGGYEQYF.

This clonotype was detected only a few times. The genes are TRBV20-1 and TRBJ2-2; unclear D gene. The CDR3 has 15 amino acids. Trimming cost V 1 base and J 3 bases, with 12 bases left between them. The germline V gene has CDR1 DFQATT and CDR2 SNEGSKA (reference sequence). CDR3 protein: CSARGVFPDTGELFF. The CDR3 coding sequence is TGCAGTGCTAGAGGAGTCTTCCCGGACACCGGGGAGCTGTTTTTT.

The CDR3 spells CASSLNDPDTQYF. The CDR3 nucleotides are TGTGCCAGCAGCTTAAATGATCCAGATACGCAGTATTTT. The chain couples TRBV7-6 to TRBJ2-3; D is undetermined. The ends were cut back, 2 bases at V and 4 bases at J, with 7 bases in the middle. Germline lookup yields CDR1 SGHVS and CDR2 FNYEAQ. This CDR3 has 13 amino acids.

This clonotype was seen once. The J gene is TRBJ2-3, the V gene TRBV14, with D maybe TRBD1 (7 bases). Trimming removed 4 bases at V and 6 bases at J, with 20 bases between. Germline V gene lookup returns CDR1 SGHDN and CDR2 FVKESK. This CDR3 spans 16 amino acids. CDR3 residues: CASSPRTGLSGDTQYF. Written as DNA, the CDR3 is TGTGCCAGCAGCCCCCGGACAGGCCTGAGCGGGGATACGCAGTATTTT.

This chain uses TRBV10-3 with TRBJ2-1, with D tentatively TRBD1 (5 bases). The germline gives CDR1 ENHRY, CDR2 SYGVKD. V lost 8 bases and J lost 0, with 20 bases in between. The length of the CDR3 is 17 residues. The CDR3 DNA reads as TGTGCCATCGGGAATACAGGTGCCAGGAGCTCCTACAATGAGCAGTTCTTC. Translation: CAIGNTGARSSYNEQFF.

The chain is built from TRBV4-2 and TRBJ2-1; the D gene is possibly TRBD1 (6 bases). Germline V gives CDR1 LGHNA, CDR2 YNFKEQ. V gave up 0 bases and J gave up 9 bases, with 9 bases separating them. The CDR3 has 13 residues. The CDR3 protein is CASSQDLGGEQFF. As DNA, the CDR3 is TGTGCCAGCAGCCAAGATCTAGGGGGTGAGCAGTTCTTC.

This clonotype was seen only a few times. The V gene is TRBV6-1, the J gene TRBJ1-1; 7 bases are a match to TRBD1. The CDR3 covers 16 residues. Germline V lookup: CDR1 MNHNS, CDR2 SASEGT. V lost 7 bases to trimming and J lost 4 bases; unmatched junction nucleotides: 15. The CDR3 is CASTQGGQGGITEAFF. The CDR3 DNA reads TGTGCCAGCACCCAAGGCGGGCAGGGGGGAATCACTGAAGCTTTCTTT.

The V call is TRBV25-1, the J call TRBJ1-5; no clear D gene. The CDR3 spans 14 residues. V was cut by 3 bases and J by 4 bases, with 10 bases left in between. Germline values: CDR1 MGHDK, CDR2 SYGVNS. This CDR3 reads CASSEGGWNQPQHF. In DNA form, the CDR3 reads TGTGCCAGCAGTGAGGGTGGCTGGAATCAGCCCCAGCATTTT.

The sample holds a few counts of this clonotype. V gene TRBV20-1 combines with J gene TRBJ1-1; D is uncertain. V was pared by 1 base and J by 1 base, with 7 bases between. CDR1 and CDR2 from the germline V gene are DFQATT and SNEGSKA (reference sequence). This CDR3 is 13 amino acids long. CDR3 amino acids: CSARADGNTEAFF. The CDR3 coding sequence is TGCAGTGCTAGAGCCGACGGGAACACTGAAGCTTTCTTT.

This rearrangement joins TRBV20-1 to TRBJ2-1, with D perhaps given as TRBD1 or TRBD2 (5 bases each). With 6 bases removed from V and 6 bases from J, the gap between germline ends came to 15 bases. The CDR3 has 13 residues. Looked up from germline, CDR1 is DFQATT and CDR2 is SNEGSKA (reference sequence). The CDR3: CSAYSGTTNEQFF. DNA for the CDR3: TGCAGTGCGTACTCCGGGACCACCAATGAGCAGTTCTTC.

This rearrangement joins TRBV4-1 to TRBJ1-5, with a weak D call TRBD1 (5 bases). The CDR3 spans 17 residues. The V and J ends lost 0 bases and 4 bases respectively, with 16 bases between them. Germline V gene lookup returns CDR1 MGHRA and CDR2 YSYEKL. CDR3 in amino acids: CASSQDGARVGNQPQHF. The CDR3 DNA sequence: TGCGCCAGCAGCCAAGATGGGGCCCGGGTAGGGAATCAGCCCCAGCATTTT.